These 7 T cell receptor beta chains came from one sample sequenced in a study of shared clonotypes between healthy human individuals. This table comes from immunoSEQ multiplex PCR, and its TCRdb copy is limited to in-frame clones, with some not included. Of 200,000 to 250,000 clones listed, approximately 65% are singletons. Material: memory CD4+ T cells sorted from blood. The subset is: CD45RA-negative fraction. These TCRs come from a man aged 25-45 years in good health.

The V gene is TRBV7-2, the J gene TRBJ2-1; 13 bases map to TRBD2. V lost 5 bases, J lost 0 bases, and 4 bases stayed unmatched. The CDR3 consists of 17 residues. Germline CDR1 and CDR2: SGHTA and FQGNSA. Written as DNA, the CDR3 is TGTGCCAGCAGCCCGAGGACTAGCGGGAGCTCCTACAATGAGCAGTTCTTC. This gives the protein CASSPRTSGSSYNEQFF.

The V call is TRBV7-9, the J call TRBJ1-2; D not resolved. The CDR3 totals 13 residues. CDR1 is SEHNR and CDR2 is FQNEAQ in the germline V gene (reference sequence). V lost 9 bases and J 1 base, leaving 12 bases between the germline ends. Written as DNA, the CDR3 is TGTGCCAGTTCGTATGCTATTAACTATGGCTACACCTTC. Protein sequence: CASSYAINYGYTF. Full variable domain (missing parts from reference TRBV7-9 and TRBJ1-2): DTGVSQNPRHKITKRGQNVTFRCDPISEHNRLYWYRQTLGQGPEFLTYFQNEAQLEKSRLLSDRFSAERPKGSFSTLEIQRTEQGDSAMYLCASSYAINYGYTFGSGTRLTVV.

The CDR3 DNA is TGTGCCAGCTCGACCCGACAGGGAGAGACCCAGTACTTC. Amino acid sequence: CASSTRQGETQYF. J is TRBJ2-5 and V is TRBV18, with 7 bases lining up with TRBD1. Looked up from germline, CDR1 is KGHSH and CDR2 is LQKENI. The CDR3 totals 13 residues. Trimming took 6 bases from V and 4 from J; bases not matched to a gene: 5.

The chain recombines TRBV4-1 with TRBJ1-1; TRBD1 might be the D (5 bases). CDR3 size: 17 residues. Per the germline V gene, CDR1 is MGHRA and CDR2 is YSYEKL. Trimming shortened V by 5 bases and J by 4 bases, and 23 bases separated the two germline ends. The DNA of the CDR3 is TGCGCCAGCAGCGAAGGACGGGGACCGATGTTACGCACTGAAGCTTTCTTT. Protein product: CASSEGRGPMLRTEAFF.

This clone has a count of ten or more. The chain joins TRBV12-5 to TRBJ1-2; D gene unclear. The V gene's germline CDR1 is LGHNT and CDR2 FRNRAP. The CDR3 spans 15 residues. CDR3 nucleotides: TGTGTTCCTTCCCGCGGAGCATCATTTAACTATGGCTACACCTTC. Translated, it gives CVPSRGASFNYGYTF.

J is TRBJ2-7 and V is TRBV18, with TRBD1 matching 7 bases. The CDR3 length is 14 residues. Germline V gives CDR1 KGHSH, CDR2 LQKENI. V was pared by 5 bases and J by 1 base, with 5 bases of the junction left unmatched. DNA for the CDR3: TGTGCCAGCTCATTTTCGACAGGGTCCTACGAGCAGTACTTC. It translates to CASSFSTGSYEQYF.

This clone was detected only once. The chain couples TRBV9 to TRBJ1-5, with D maybe TRBD1 (5 bases). The CDR3 loop spans 16 amino acids. Per germline, CDR1 SGDLS and CDR2 YYNGEE. Between the trimmed V and J ends, which lost 4 bases and 5 bases, there was a span of 19 bases. CDR3 DNA: TGTGCCAGCAGCCCCCACGCGAGGGACGAAGATCAGCCCCAGCATTTT. Translating it yields CASSPHARDEDQPQHF.